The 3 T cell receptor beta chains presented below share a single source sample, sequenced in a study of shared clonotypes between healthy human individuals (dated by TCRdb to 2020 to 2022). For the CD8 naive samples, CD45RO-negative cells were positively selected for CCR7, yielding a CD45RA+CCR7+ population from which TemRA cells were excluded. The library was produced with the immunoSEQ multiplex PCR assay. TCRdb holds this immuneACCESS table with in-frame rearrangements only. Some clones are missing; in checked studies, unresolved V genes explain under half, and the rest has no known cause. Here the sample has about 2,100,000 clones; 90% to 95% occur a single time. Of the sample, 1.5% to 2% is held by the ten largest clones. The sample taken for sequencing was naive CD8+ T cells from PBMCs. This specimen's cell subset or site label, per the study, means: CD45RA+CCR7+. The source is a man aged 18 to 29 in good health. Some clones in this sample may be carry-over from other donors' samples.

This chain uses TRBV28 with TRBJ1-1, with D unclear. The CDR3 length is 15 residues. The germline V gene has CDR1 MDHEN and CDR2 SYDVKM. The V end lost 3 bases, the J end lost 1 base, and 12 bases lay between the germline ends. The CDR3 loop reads CASSFRGWGNTEAFF. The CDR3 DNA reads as TGTGCCAGCAGTTTCCGGGGTTGGGGGAACACTGAAGCTTTCTTT.

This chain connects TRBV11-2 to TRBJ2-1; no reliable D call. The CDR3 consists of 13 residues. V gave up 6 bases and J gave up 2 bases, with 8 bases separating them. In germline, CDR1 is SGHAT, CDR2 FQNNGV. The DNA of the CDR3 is TGTGCCAGCAGTCCCCGTGCCTACAATGAGCAGTTCTTC. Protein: CASSPRAYNEQFF.

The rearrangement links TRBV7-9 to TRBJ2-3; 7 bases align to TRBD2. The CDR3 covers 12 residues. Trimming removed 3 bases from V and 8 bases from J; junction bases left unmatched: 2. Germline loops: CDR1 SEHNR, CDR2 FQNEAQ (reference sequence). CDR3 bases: TGTGCCAGCAGCTTCTCGGGGGGTACGCAGTATTTT. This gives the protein CASSFSGGTQYF.